Given below is one TCR beta chain in context. This entry belongs to a study of shared clonotypes between healthy human individuals. The repertoire was sequenced with immunoSEQ multiplex PCR; TCRdb's copy has only in-frame clones and lacks some. This table has about 2.4 million clones, around nine tenths appearing once. The CDR3 covers 14 residues. The chain has TRBV21-1 and TRBJ1-5. TRBV21-1 is shown as a pseudogene. This TCR derives from a man aged 18-30 years in good health. The sequencing sample was made of naive CD4+ T cells sorted from blood. Subset denoted: CD45RA+ positively selected. The chain's CDR3 is CASSKGKKNQPQHF. Here the CDR3 DNA reads TGTGCCAGCAGCAAAGGAAAAAAGAATCAGCCCCAGCATTTT.